This T cell receptor beta chain appears in the sequencing data of a study of early T cells in non-severe SARS-CoV-2 infection. Study-level background: Unpaired chains resulted from sequencing bulk RNA of unsorted whole blood.

The protocol attached unique molecular identifiers to individual cDNA molecules. TCRdb fed the 5' RACE reads into MiXCR, producing one record per CDR3 protein. The data contain around 71,000 distinct CDR3 sequences, 13% to 15% of them singletons. This clonotype was observed at least ten times. Its antigen is currently unknown. There are 14 residues in the CDR3. Germline CDR1 SGHTA, CDR2 FQGTGA. V gave up 5 bases and J gave up 5 bases, with 14 bases separating them. Findings of the study overall: Using VDJdb, the matching emphasized anti-spike CD8 responses while missing private and CD4 specificities.

The clonotype originates from an adult who was a healthcare worker with PCR-confirmed SARS-CoV-2 infection or an uninfected control (not recorded which). The rearrangement uses TRBV7-3 and TRBJ2-3, with D perhaps assigned TRBD1 or TRBD2 (5 bases each). The sample was whole blood, taken at baseline. Here the CDR3 DNA reads TGTGCCAGCAGCCCCGGGACCGCCGGAGATACGCAGTATTTT. This sequence encodes CASSPGTAGDTQYF.